The following is a T cell receptor beta chain sequence with its context. Its antigen is still unknown. Germline CDR1 and CDR2: MGHRA and YSYEKL. Trimming pared 0 bases from V and 2 bases from J, leaving 14 bases between. This CDR3 is 17 amino acids long. The sample originates from a study of T cell responses to AZD1222 COVID-19 vaccine. Study observations and caveats: Spike-specific TCR breadth and depth rose after two AZD1222 doses. It should be noted that donors were predominantly white British and more often female, and clonal diversity was possibly underestimated. Across spike, vaccine-associated CD4 TCRs were found, dominant at 160-218 and 743-854. Targets within unmutated variant regions were reportedly found for nearly half of spike-specific TCRs.

Generated by immunoSEQ multiplex PCR, the TCRdb table keeps only in-frame clones and is missing some. Seen here are hundreds of thousands of clones, about 92% observed once, and the top ten hold 1%. The sequenced sample was peripheral blood, obtained on day 0 of MenACWY control vaccination. V and J are TRBV4-1 and TRBJ1-3; perhaps TRBD1 as D (5 bases). The TCR comes from an adult in good health. The CDR3 sequence: CASSQDSLPGPGNTIYF. In DNA form, the CDR3 reads TGCGCCAGCAGCCAAGATTCTCTGCCAGGGCCTGGAAACACCATATATTTT.